Only one count was recorded for the clone carrying this TCR beta chain. Its antigen is as yet unknown. This entry is derived from a study of OX40 agonist ivuxolimab in advanced cancers. Background on the study: At doses from 0.01 to 10 mg/kg, patients were given intravenous ivuxolimab every 2 weeks. A diagnosis of hepatocellular carcinoma, melanoma, renal cell or head and neck cancer was present in dose-escalation patients. Three partial responders included one hepatocellular carcinoma patient and two cutaneous melanoma patients.

The protocol was immunoSEQ multiplex PCR, while the TCRdb copy is restricted to in-frame clones and leaves out a portion. This table holds approximately 32,000 clones, around nine tenths found once. Study outcomes and limitations: On average, CD8+ T cells had more expanded clones than CD4+.

The input for sequencing was CD4+ or CD8+ T cells sorted from blood, taken in a trial of the OX40 agonist ivuxolimab. This sequence was found in an adult with an advanced solid tumor such as melanoma, head and neck, liver or kidney cancer.

CDR3 amino acids: CASSPRGGNTEAFF. Written as DNA, the CDR3 is TGTGCCAGCAGCCCCCGAGGGGGGAACACTGAAGCTTTCTTT. The rearrangement joins TRBV11-1 to TRBJ1-1, with D maybe TRBD1 (6 bases). The CDR3 contains 14 residues. Looked up from germline, CDR1 is SGHAT and CDR2 is FQDESV (reference sequence). Trimming removed 5 bases from V and 1 base from J, with 11 bases in between.